The rows below give T cell receptor beta chains drawn from one sample of a study of cytomegalovirus exposure and HLA in healthy donors. Libraries were prepared by immunoSEQ multiplex PCR; TCRdb keeps only in-frame clonotypes and omits some of them. This table holds around 250,000 clones, around 81% found once. Sequencing used PBMCs. The receptors stem from an older woman in good health and CMV-seropositive. Both conserved end residues are part of each CDR3. Fields, in order: CDR3 length, clone size, J gene, D gene, V gene, CDR3 protein, CDR3 DNA. D genes are given only for firm matches. The size entry is marked missing in some rows and otherwise reads once, few, many or a size class.

11 . TRBJ2-7 . TRBV27 CASSLPLALGF TGTGCCAGCAGTTTACCCCTAGCTTTAGGATTC
15 once TRBJ2-1 TRBD2 TRBV12-5 CASAIGSGRRNEQFF TGTGCTAGTGCCATAGGTAGCGGGAGACGCAATGAGCAGTTCTTC
15 . TRBJ1-4 . TRBV28 CASSLGGITNEKLFF TGTGCCAGCAGTTTGGGCGGGATTACTAATGAAAAACTGTTTTTT
14 . TRBJ1-5 . TRBV4-1 CASSPRLGGQPQHF TGCGCCAGCAGTCCTCGACTGGGAGGTCAGCCCCAGCATTTT
13 . TRBJ2-3 . TRBV9 CASSVVPGDTQYF TGTGCCAGCAGCGTAGTTCCCGGGGATACGCAGTATTTT
14 . TRBJ1-5 . TRBV6-1 CASSEAGRNQPQHF TGTGCCAGCAGTGAGGCAGGGCGCAATCAGCCCCAGCATTTT
16 . TRBJ2-2 TRBD2 TRBV28 CASRDSGGGAAGELFF TGTGCCAGCAGGGACTCGGGGGGGGGAGCCGCCGGGGAGCTGTTTTTT
13 . TRBJ1-2 TRBD1 TRBV18 CASSPRDSYGYTF TGTGCCAGCTCACCACGGGACAGTTATGGCTACACCTTC
11 . TRBJ2-1 TRBD1 TRBV6-1 CASSRDSEQFF TGTGCCAGCAGTCGGGACAGCGAGCAGTTCTTC
15 . TRBJ2-3 TRBD2 TRBV30 CAWSLAGGSADTQYF TGTGCCTGGAGTCTAGCGGGAGGGTCCGCAGATACGCAGTATTTT
12 . TRBJ2-1 TRBD2 TRBV30 CAWSVTSVRMFF TGTGCCTGGAGTGTAACTAGCGTTCGAATGTTCTTC
15 once TRBJ2-7 TRBD1 TRBV5-1 CASSPRQGLAYEQYF TGCGCCAGCAGCCCTCGACAGGGGCTAGCCTACGAGCAGTACTTC
15 . TRBJ2-4 TRBD2 TRBV5-1 CASSLETSGRNIQYF TGCGCCAGCAGCTTGGAGACTAGCGGGAGGAACATTCAGTACTTC
14 . TRBJ2-3 . TRBV6-6 CASRPLWLTDTQYF TGTGCCAGCCGCCCGCTTTGGCTCACAGATACGCAGTATTTT
13 . TRBJ1-5 . TRBV2 CASNANSNQPQHF TGTGCCAGCAATGCGAATAGCAATCAGCCCCAGCATTTT
16 . TRBJ1-2 . TRBV5-4 CASSLERDTRVGGYTF TGTGCCAGCAGCTTGGAGCGGGACACCCGAGTGGGGGGCTACACCTTC
13 . TRBJ2-3 TRBD1 TRBV19 CATRDRATDTQYF TGTGCCACCCGGGACAGGGCCACAGATACGCAGTATTTT
12 . TRBJ2-1 . TRBV30 CAWSQDYNEQFF TGTGCCTGGAGTCAGGATTACAATGAGCAGTTCTTC
13 . TRBJ1-1 . TRBV7-8 CASTEQANTEAFF TGTGCCAGCACTGAGCAGGCGAACACTGAAGCTTTCTTT
13 . TRBJ1-2 TRBD1 TRBV5-1 CASSLGQGRGYTF TGCGCCAGCAGCCTGGGACAGGGTCGGGGCTACACCTTC
14 few TRBJ1-2 . TRBV5-1 CASSLSGASYGYTF TGCGCCAGCAGCTTGTCAGGGGCGAGCTATGGCTACACCTTC
14 . TRBJ2-7 . TRBV6-5 CASSYGRGDGEQYF TGTGCCAGCAGTTACGGCAGAGGAGACGGTGAGCAGTACTTC
18 . TRBJ2-2 TRBD2 TRBV5-1 CASSFGTSGSVSTGELFF TGCGCCAGCAGCTTCGGGACTAGCGGGAGTGTGAGCACCGGGGAGCTGTTTTTT
14 few TRBJ2-5 TRBD2 TRBV5-8 CASSPPGGKGTQYF TGTGCCAGCAGCCCCCCCGGGGGGAAAGGGACCCAGTACTTC
13 . TRBJ2-7 . TRBV27 CASSNREGYEQYF TGTGCCAGCAGTAACAGGGAGGGCTACGAGCAGTACTTC
13 . TRBJ1-1 TRBD1 TRBV5-3 CARSNTGVPEAFF TGTGCCAGAAGCAACACAGGGGTCCCTGAAGCTTTCTTT
19 . TRBJ2-6 . TRBV15 CATSRVMTGYGPGANVLTF TGTGCCACCAGCAGGGTCATGACGGGATACGGCCCTGGGGCCAACGTCCTGACTTTC
12 . TRBJ1-5 . TRBV10-3 CAIGGGNQPQHF TGTGCCATCGGAGGGGGCAATCAGCCCCAGCATTTT
11 . TRBJ2-1 . TRBV2 CASSERNEQFF TGTGCCAGCAGTGAGAGGAATGAGCAGTTCTTC
14 . TRBJ1-1 . TRBV5-6 CASRGTTGTTEAFF TGTGCCAGCAGGGGGACTACAGGAACGACTGAAGCTTTCTTT
15 . TRBJ2-5 TRBD2 TRBV5-1 CASSLASGRPKTQYF TGCGCCAGCAGCTTGGCTAGCGGGAGGCCGAAGACCCAGTACTTC
12 . TRBJ1-2 . TRBV6-6 CASSYSGGSYTF TGTGCCAGCAGTTACTCGGGGGGGAGTTACACCTTC
13 . TRBJ2-1 . TRBV4-1 CASSQDLQEEQFF TGCGCCAGCAGCCAAGATCTCCAGGAAGAGCAGTTCTTC
15 . TRBJ2-3 TRBD2 TRBV7-9 CASSLQAGGTDTQYF TGTGCCAGCAGCTTACAAGCGGGAGGCACAGATACGCAGTATTTT
14 . TRBJ2-1 TRBD1 TRBV4-1 CASSPRTGSNEQFF TGCGCCAGCAGCCCAAGGACAGGCTCTAATGAGCAGTTCTTC
15 . TRBJ2-1 TRBD2 TRBV5-1 CASSLGGGRTDEQFF TGCGCCAGCAGCTTGGGGGGCGGGAGGACGGATGAGCAGTTCTTC
14 . TRBJ2-7 . TRBV11-2 CASSLNPIFDEQYF TGTGCCAGCAGCTTGAACCCTATTTTTGACGAGCAGTACTTC
16 once TRBJ2-3 TRBD2 TRBV5-1 CASSPEGRGGTDTQYF TGCGCCAGCAGCCCTGAGGGGCGGGGGGGCACAGATACGCAGTATTTT
13 . TRBJ1-2 . TRBV6-5 CASSPDRYYGYTF TGTGCCAGCAGCCCCGACAGGTATTATGGCTACACCTTC
15 . TRBJ2-2 TRBD2 TRBV27 CASSTRERGAGELFF TGTGCCAGCAGTACCCGGGAGCGGGGAGCCGGGGAGCTGTTTTTT
15 few TRBJ2-7 . TRBV6-5 CASRETGLSSYEQYF TGTGCCAGCAGGGAGACAGGTTTGAGCTCCTACGAGCAGTACTTC
15 once TRBJ2-5 TRBD1 TRBV5-1 CASLGQGARGETQYF TGCGCCAGCTTGGGACAGGGGGCGCGGGGAGAGACCCAGTACTTC
14 . TRBJ2-5 TRBD1 TRBV7-8 CASSFDRGQETQYF TGTGCCAGCAGCTTCGACAGGGGGCAAGAGACCCAGTACTTC
16 . TRBJ2-7 . TRBV5-4 CASSWGGQGVTGEQYF TGTGCCAGCAGCTGGGGGGGCCAGGGAGTTACCGGCGAGCAGTACTTC
15 . TRBJ2-4 TRBD1 TRBV5-1 CASSWNPEQGDIQYF TGCGCCAGCAGCTGGAACCCCGAACAGGGGGACATTCAGTACTTC
17 . TRBJ1-5 . TRBV19 CASSMSLGAHSNQPQHF TGTGCCAGTAGTATGTCGCTGGGGGCACATAGCAATCAGCCCCAGCATTTT
13 . TRBJ2-3 . TRBV10-3 CAISGRSTDTQYF TGTGCCATCAGTGGGCGGAGCACAGATACGCAGTATTTT
17 . TRBJ2-2 TRBD2 TRBV9 CASSVGAGEANTGELFF TGTGCCAGCAGCGTAGGAGCGGGAGAGGCGAACACCGGGGAGCTGTTTTTT
15 . TRBJ2-7 . TRBV7-9 CASSLGYMSLYEQYF TGTGCCAGCAGCTTAGGTTATATGAGCCTCTACGAGCAGTACTTC
15 . TRBJ2-7 . TRBV7-8 CASSPVIIPSGEQYF TGTGCCAGCAGCCCAGTGATAATACCATCGGGCGAGCAGTACTTC
19 . TRBJ2-3 TRBD2 TRBV4-2 CASSHKLGLAGGLTDTQYF TGTGCCAGCAGCCACAAGCTTGGACTAGCGGGAGGCCTCACAGATACGCAGTATTTT
13 . TRBJ1-2 . TRBV10-1 CASSDRGAYGYTF TGCGCCAGCAGTGACAGGGGAGCATATGGCTACACCTTC
14 few TRBJ2-7 TRBD1 TRBV6-1 CATAAQGARYEQYF TGTGCCACTGCCGCCCAGGGGGCACGATACGAGCAGTACTTC
16 . TRBJ2-3 . TRBV19 CASSIDRGTATDTQYF TGTGCCAGTAGTATAGATCGGGGGACGGCTACAGATACGCAGTATTTT